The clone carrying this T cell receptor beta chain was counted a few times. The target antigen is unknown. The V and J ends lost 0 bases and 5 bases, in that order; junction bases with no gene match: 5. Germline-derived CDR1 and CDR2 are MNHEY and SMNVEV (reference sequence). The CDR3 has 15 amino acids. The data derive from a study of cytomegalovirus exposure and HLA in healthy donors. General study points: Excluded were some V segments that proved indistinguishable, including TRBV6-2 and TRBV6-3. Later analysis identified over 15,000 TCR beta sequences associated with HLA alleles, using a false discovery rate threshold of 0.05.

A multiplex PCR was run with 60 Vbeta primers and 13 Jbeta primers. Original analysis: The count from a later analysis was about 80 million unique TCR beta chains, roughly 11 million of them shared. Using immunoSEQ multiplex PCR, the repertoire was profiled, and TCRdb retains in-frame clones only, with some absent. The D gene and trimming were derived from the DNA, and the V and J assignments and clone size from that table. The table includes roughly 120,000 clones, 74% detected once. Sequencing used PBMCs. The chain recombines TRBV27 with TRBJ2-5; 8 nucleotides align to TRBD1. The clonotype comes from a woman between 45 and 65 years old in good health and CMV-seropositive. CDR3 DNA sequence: TGTGCCAGCAGTTTATCGGGTCAGGGGGCGGAGACCCAGTACTTC. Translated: CASSLSGQGAETQYF.